This T cell receptor beta chain was obtained from a study of T-cell reconstitution after alpha-beta-depleted transplantation in children. Overall study results and limits: T-cell numbers and diversity, one year after transplant, stemmed largely from T cells that were newly produced. The origin of alpha-beta T cells about two months after transplant was reportedly several hundred expanded graft clones. Surviving thymic progenitors and recipient T cells were the source of high TCRbeta diversity at day 60 in some patients.

This clonotype appeared many times. The antigen remains unidentified. The germline V gene has CDR1 DFQATT and CDR2 SNEGSKA (reference sequence). Trimming took 3 bases from V and 6 from J, leaving 14 bases between them. This CDR3 comprises 14 residues. For TCRbeta, the library was prepared with unique molecular identifiers. TCRdb fed the PCR reads into MiXCR, producing one record per CDR3 protein. The sample has 200,000 to 300,000 distinct CDR3 sequences; about 25% are singletons. The sample was PBMCs, taken before TCRalphabeta/CD19-depleted stem cell transplant. The chain joins TRBV20-1 to TRBJ2-2; no clear D gene. The source is a girl under 10 years old with Fanconi anemia, due to receive a stem cell transplant. The CDR3 region has the DNA TGCAGTGCTAGTCGTGGCATAATGGCCGGGGAGCTGTTTTTT. This translates into CSASRGIMAGELFF.